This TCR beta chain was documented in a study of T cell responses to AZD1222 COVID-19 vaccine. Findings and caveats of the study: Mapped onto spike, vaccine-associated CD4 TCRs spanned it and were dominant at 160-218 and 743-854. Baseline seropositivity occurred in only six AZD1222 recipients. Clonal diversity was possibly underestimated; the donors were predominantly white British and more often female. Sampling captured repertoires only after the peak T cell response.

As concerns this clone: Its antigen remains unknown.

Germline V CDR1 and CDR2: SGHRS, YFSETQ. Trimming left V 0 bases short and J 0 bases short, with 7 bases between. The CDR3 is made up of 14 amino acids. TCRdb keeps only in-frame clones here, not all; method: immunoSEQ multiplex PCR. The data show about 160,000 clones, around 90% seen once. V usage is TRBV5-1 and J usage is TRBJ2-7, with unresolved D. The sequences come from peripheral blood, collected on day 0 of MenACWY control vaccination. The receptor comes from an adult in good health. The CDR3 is CASSLDLFSYEQYF. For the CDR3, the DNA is TGCGCCAGCAGCTTGGATTTGTTCTCCTACGAGCAGTACTTC.